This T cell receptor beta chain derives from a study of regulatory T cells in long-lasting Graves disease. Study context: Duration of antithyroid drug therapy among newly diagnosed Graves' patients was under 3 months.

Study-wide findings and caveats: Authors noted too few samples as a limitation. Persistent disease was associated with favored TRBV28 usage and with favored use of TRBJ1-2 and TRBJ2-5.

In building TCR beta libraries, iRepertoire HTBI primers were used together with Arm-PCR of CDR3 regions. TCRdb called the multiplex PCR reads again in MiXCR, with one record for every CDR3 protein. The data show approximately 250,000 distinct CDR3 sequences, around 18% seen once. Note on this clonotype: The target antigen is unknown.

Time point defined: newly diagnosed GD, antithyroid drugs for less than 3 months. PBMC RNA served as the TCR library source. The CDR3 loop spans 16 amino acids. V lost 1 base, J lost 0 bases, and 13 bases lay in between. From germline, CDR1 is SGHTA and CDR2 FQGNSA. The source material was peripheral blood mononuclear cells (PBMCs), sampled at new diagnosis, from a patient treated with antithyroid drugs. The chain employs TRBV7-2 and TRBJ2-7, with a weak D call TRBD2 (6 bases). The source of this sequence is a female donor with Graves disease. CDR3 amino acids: CASSLDGGGSSYEQYF. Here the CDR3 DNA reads TGTGCCAGCAGCTTAGACGGTGGAGGGTCCTCCTACGAGCAGTACTTC.